This passage covers 30 T cell receptor beta chains from one sample sequenced in a study of blood T cell repertoires in COVID-19. Repertoires were generated with immunoSEQ multiplex PCR, while TCRdb's copy carries only in-frame clones and drops some. The sample includes about 460,000 clones, around 85% of them seen just once. What was sequenced was PBMCs or T cells enriched from blood (not recorded which). The source is a woman aged 60-70 years who had recovered from COVID-19.

The V call is TRBV24-1, the J call TRBJ2-3; TRBD1 aligns across 7 bases. The V gene end was trimmed by 3 bases and the J gene end by 3 bases; junction bases not matched to a gene: 14. Germline CDR1 and CDR2: KGHDR and SFDVKD. This CDR3 region has 18 residues. The CDR3 nucleotides read TGTGCCACCAGTGATCCCCGGATAGAGGGGGCCGTTACAGATACGCAGTATTTT. This gives the protein CATSDPRIEGAVTDTQYF.

The CDR3 nucleotides read TGTGCCAGCAGCTCCGGGACAGGGAGATACGAGCAGTACGTC. This sequence encodes CASSSGTGRYEQYV. V gene TRBV28 combines with J gene TRBJ2-7, with TRBD1 identical over 9 bases. This CDR3 has 14 residues. CDR1 is MDHEN and CDR2 is SYDVKM in the germline V gene. V gave up 6 bases and J gave up 4 bases; unmatched junction bases: 7.

The V call is TRBV5-1, the J call TRBJ2-3; 11 nucleotides agree with TRBD2. Per the germline V gene, CDR1 is SGHRS and CDR2 is YFSETQ. The CDR3 contains 15 residues. Trimming took 4 bases from V and 7 from J; bases not matched to a gene: 8. The CDR3 is CASSPLAGDSYTQYF. DNA of the CDR3: TGCGCCAGCAGCCCACTAGCGGGGGACTCCTATACGCAGTATTTT. The variable domain in full, with the rest retrieved from reference TRBV5-1 and TRBJ2-3, is KAGVTQTPRYLIKTRGQQVTLSCSPISGHRSVSWYQQTPGQGLQFLFEYFSETQRNKGNFPGRFSGRQFSNSRSEMNVSTLELGDSALYLCASSPLAGDSYTQYFGPGTRLTVL.

This clone appeared a single time. This chain uses TRBV5-1 with TRBJ1-2; D uncertain. Germline CDR1 reads SGHRS; CDR2 reads YFSETQ. With 0 bases removed from V and 3 bases from J, the gap between germline ends came to 6 bases. The CDR3 has 13 residues. Here the CDR3 reads CASSLEPDYGYTF. DNA for the CDR3: TGCGCCAGCAGCTTGGAGCCGGACTATGGCTACACCTTC.

The sample holds a few counts of this clone. The chain uses TRBV18 and TRBJ2-2, with a possible D match to TRBD2 (6 bases). Germline V lookup: CDR1 KGHSH, CDR2 LQKENI. CDR3 length equals 14 residues. V shed 2 bases and J shed 3 bases, with 7 bases lying between them. CDR3 nucleotides: TGTGCCAGCTCACCATCGGGGGACACCGGGGAGCTGTTTTTT. Translated, it gives CASSPSGDTGELFF.

The chain recombines TRBV19 with TRBJ1-1; 8 nucleotides align to TRBD1. Germline CDR1 LNHDA, CDR2 SQIVND (reference sequence). CDR3 size: 15 residues. The J segment lost 6 bases and the V segment lost 8 bases, leaving 14 bases of the junction unmatched. In DNA form, the CDR3 reads TGTGCCAGTCACGGGGGACAGGACCCTGGGGCTGAAGCTTTCTTT. Translating gives CASHGGQDPGAEAFF.

The chain recombines TRBV27 with TRBJ2-5; 7 bases are a match to TRBD1. V trimming: 5 bases; J trimming: 0 bases; junction bases outside the gene matches: 12. This CDR3 is 17 amino acids long. Germline values: CDR1 MNHEY, CDR2 SMNVEV (reference sequence). CDR3 sequence: CASSPLRTGQHQETQYF. For the CDR3, the DNA is TGTGCCAGCAGTCCACTCCGGACAGGACAACACCAAGAGACCCAGTACTTC.

The chain uses TRBV4-2 and TRBJ1-3, with 9 bases that match TRBD1. This CDR3 is 17 amino acids long. From germline, CDR1 is LGHNA and CDR2 YNFKEQ. V was pared by 3 bases and J by 4 bases, with 10 bases of the junction left unmatched. The CDR3 DNA is TGTGCCAGCAGCCATCAAGAGGGACAGGGAGGCGGAAACACCATATATTTT. It translates to CASSHQEGQGGGNTIYF.

The rearrangement links TRBV3-1 (or the pseudogene TRBV3-2) to TRBJ1-1; D may be TRBD1 (6 bases). The germline CDR1 and CDR2 sequences are LGHDT and YNNKEL (reference sequence). The V gene lost 3 bases and the J gene lost 1 base, with 18 bases spanning the gap. The CDR3 sequence is 17 residues long. Here the CDR3 reads CASSHPGLARGNTEAFF. Here the CDR3 DNA reads TGTGCCAGCAGCCACCCAGGTCTGGCCAGGGGGAACACTGAAGCTTTCTTT.

The chain has TRBV9 and TRBJ1-3; 7 bases map to TRBD1. V was clipped by 4 bases and J by 0 bases; unmatched bases: 7. Germline V CDR1 and CDR2: SGDLS, YYNGEE. CDR3 length: 16 amino acids. CDR3 amino acids: CASSLRWDSSGNTIYF. DNA of the CDR3: TGTGCCAGCAGCTTGCGGTGGGACAGCTCTGGAAACACCATATATTTT.

The V and J genes are TRBV4-1 and TRBJ1-1; TRBD1 is a possible D gene (5 bases). The ends were cut back, 7 bases at V and 4 bases at J, with 22 bases in the middle. This CDR3 has 16 amino acids. Germline lookup yields CDR1 MGHRA and CDR2 YSYEKL. The CDR3 DNA reads TGCGCCAGCACCGAGATGGGGATAGGGGTCGGCACTGAAGCTTTCTTT. Its protein is CASTEMGIGVGTEAFF.

This chain links TRBV5-1 with TRBJ2-7; D perhaps matches TRBD2 (6 bases). Trimming stripped 2 bases from V and 6 bases from J, with 12 bases between. Germline CDR1 is SGHRS and CDR2 is YFSETQ. This CDR3 is built from 13 residues. The CDR3 loop is CASSFGGGLEQYV. The DNA of the CDR3 is TGCGCCAGCAGCTTTGGGGGAGGTCTCGAGCAGTACGTC.

This clone was picked up one time. The genes are TRBV5-1 and TRBJ2-7; D not certain. Trimming left V 0 bases short and J 3 bases short, with 7 bases between. The V gene's germline CDR1 is SGHRS and CDR2 YFSETQ. This CDR3 has 13 amino acids. CDR3: CASSLAYLYEQYF. The CDR3 bases are TGCGCCAGCAGCTTGGCCTACCTCTACGAGCAGTACTTC.

The chain joins TRBV10-3 to TRBJ1-6, with a weak D call TRBD1 (5 bases). In germline, CDR1 is ENHRY, CDR2 SYGVKD. This CDR3 is built from 14 residues. V was clipped by 9 bases and J by 3 bases, with 12 bases between them. CDR3 nucleotide sequence: TGTGCCATTCAATTCGACAGCTATAATTCACCCCTCCACTTT. Protein: CAIQFDSYNSPLHF.

The chain employs TRBV15 and TRBJ2-7, with D maybe TRBD1 (6 bases). The CDR3 extends over 16 amino acids. The germline gives CDR1 LNHNV, CDR2 YYDKDF (reference sequence). V lost 2 bases and J lost 4, with 18 bases in between. The CDR3 protein is CATSRSLGQQSYEQYF. CDR3 nucleotides: TGTGCCACCAGCAGAAGCCTAGGACAGCAATCATACGAGCAGTACTTC.

This chain uses TRBV15 with TRBJ2-1, with D possibly TRBD1 on 6 matching bases. CDR1 LNHNV and CDR2 YYDKDF come from the germline V gene (reference sequence). Trimming cost V 2 bases and J 7 bases, with 15 bases left between them. There are 15 residues in the CDR3. CDR3: CATSRPYRDWNEQFF. CDR3 nucleotides: TGTGCCACCAGCAGACCGTACAGGGATTGGAATGAGCAGTTCTTC. Based on the CDR3 plus reference TRBV15 and TRBJ2-1, the full variable domain is DAMVIQNPRYQVTQFGKPVTLSCSQTLNHNVMYWYQQKSSQAPKLLFHYYDKDFNNEADTPDNFQSRRPNTSFCFLDIRSPGLGDTAMYLCATSRPYRDWNEQFFGPGTRLTVL.

The chain joins TRBV15 to TRBJ2-7; 8 bases map to TRBD1. The junction had 5 bases not matched to a gene; V was cut back by 5 bases and J by 2 bases. From germline, CDR1 is LNHNV and CDR2 YYDKDF (reference sequence). The CDR3 sequence is 14 residues long. The CDR3 coding sequence is TGTGCCACCAGCTCCTTGGACAGGGCCTACGAGCAGTACTTC. The encoded protein is CATSSLDRAYEQYF.

This chain's CDR3 is CASSQVAVGQGFSGANVLTF. In nucleotides, the CDR3 is TGCGCCAGCAGCCAAGTGGCTGTGGGACAGGGATTTTCTGGGGCCAACGTCCTGACTTTC. The gene calls are TRBV4-1 and TRBJ2-6, with 9 bases identical to TRBD1. The junction had 11 bases not matched to a gene; V was cut back by 1 base and J by 1 base. This CDR3 region has 20 residues. Germline-derived CDR1 and CDR2 are MGHRA and YSYEKL.

The rearrangement uses TRBV12-3 or TRBV12-4 and TRBJ1-4, with a tentative D call TRBD1 (6 bases). The ends were cut back, 4 bases at V and 7 bases at J, with 10 bases in the middle. This CDR3 is built from 13 residues. The CDR3 reads CASSWGLGEKLFF. Written as DNA, the CDR3 is TGTGCCAGCAGTTGGGGGCTAGGTGAAAAACTGTTTTTT.

This clone was counted a few times. This rearrangement joins TRBV7-4 to TRBJ1-2; 10 nucleotides line up with TRBD1. Germline V gives CDR1 SGHVT, CDR2 SQSDAQ. The ends lost 1 base at V and 4 bases at J; junction bases unmatched: 12. This CDR3 contains 18 residues. The CDR3 nucleotides read TGTGCCAGCAGCTTAGAGGGGGACAGGGGAGTTGAGGCCTATGGCTACACCTTC. It translates to CASSLEGDRGVEAYGYTF.

The chain joins TRBV4-1 to TRBJ2-3, with TRBD2 as a possible D gene (6 bases). Germline lookup yields CDR1 MGHRA and CDR2 YSYEKL. This CDR3 contains 16 residues. Trimming took off 1 base at V and 1 base at J, with 12 bases between the two ends. The chain's CDR3 is CASSQVAREGTDTQYF. The CDR3 nucleotides read TGCGCCAGCAGCCAAGTAGCCAGGGAGGGCACAGATACGCAGTATTTT.

This clone was detected only a few times. The chain couples TRBV6-2 or TRBV6-3 to TRBJ1-5; D call uncertain. The CDR3 totals 16 residues. Germline CDR1 is MNHEY and CDR2 is SVGEGT. The V and J ends lost 6 bases and 7 bases respectively, with 22 bases between them. In nucleotides, the CDR3 is TGTGCCAGCAGCCCCCCTTGGAGGGAGAGGCGACAGCCCCAGCATTTT. It specifies CASSPPWRERRQPQHF.

The chain couples TRBV15 to TRBJ2-2, with D perhaps matching TRBD2 (5 bases). The V gene lost 1 base and the J gene lost 5 bases, with 8 bases spanning the gap. This CDR3 is built from 14 residues. Per the germline V gene, CDR1 is LNHNV and CDR2 is YYDKDF (reference sequence). CDR3 coding DNA: TGTGCCACCAGCAGAGGTAGCGAAACCGGGGAGCTGTTTTTT. It is translated as CATSRGSETGELFF.

The chain links TRBV5-1 to TRBJ2-1; possibly TRBD2 for D (6 bases). V lost 2 bases and J lost 9, with 18 bases in between. CDR3 length: 15 residues. Germline V gives CDR1 SGHRS, CDR2 YFSETQ. CDR3 amino acids: CASSFDGSGQFEQFF. CDR3 in DNA: TGCGCCAGCAGCTTTGATGGGAGCGGGCAATTTGAGCAGTTCTTC.

This sequence joins TRBV5-4 and TRBJ1-6; 10 nucleotides agree with TRBD1. Unmatched junction bases numbered 10, after V lost 4 bases and J lost 9 bases. Germline lookup yields CDR1 SGHNT and CDR2 YYREEE (reference sequence). This CDR3 has 16 residues. CDR3 protein: CASSPAPGQGRSPLHF. The CDR3 DNA reads as TGTGCCAGCAGCCCAGCCCCGGGACAGGGGCGTTCACCCCTCCACTTT.

CDR3 residues: CASSRVANIQYF. CDR3 DNA sequence: TGTGCCAGCAGTCGAGTTGCGAACATTCAGTACTTC. The chain has TRBV12-3 or TRBV12-4 and TRBJ2-4; D gene uncertain. Trimming removed 5 bases from V and 7 bases from J, with 9 bases in between. The CDR3 is 12 residues long.

The chain employs TRBV19 and TRBJ1-2; D is perhaps TRBD1 (6 bases). Germline V CDR1 and CDR2: LNHDA, SQIVND (reference sequence). The CDR3 totals 15 residues. The germline V and J ends were trimmed by 5 bases and 6 bases, with 19 bases remaining between them. CDR3 sequence reads: CASSDYRSRGHGYTF. CDR3 DNA sequence: TGTGCCAGTAGTGATTATAGGAGCAGGGGTCATGGCTACACCTTC. Full variable domain (missing parts from reference TRBV19 and TRBJ1-2): DGGITQSPKYLFRKEGQNVTLSCEQNLNHDAMYWYRQDPGQGLRLIYYSQIVNDFQKGDIAEGYSVSREKKESFPLTVTSAQKNPTAFYLCASSDYRSRGHGYTFGSGTRLTVV.

CDR3 residues: CASSLQGATDTQYF. CDR3 DNA: TGTGCCAGCAGTTTACAGGGGGCAACAGATACGCAGTATTTT. The rearrangement joins TRBV28 to TRBJ2-3, with TRBD1 matching 8 bases. This CDR3 comprises 14 residues. Trimming cost V 2 bases and J 3 bases; bases outside gene matches: 1. Germline loops: CDR1 MDHEN, CDR2 SYDVKM.

V is TRBV14 and J is TRBJ2-2; tentatively, D is TRBD1 (6 bases). The germline V and J ends were trimmed by 4 bases and 9 bases, with 9 bases remaining between them. In germline, CDR1 is SGHDN, CDR2 FVKESK. The CDR3 sequence is 12 residues long. Written as DNA, the CDR3 is TGTGCCAGCAGCCTCACAGGGAGGGAGCTGTTTTTT. Protein sequence: CASSLTGRELFF.

This chain joins TRBV3-1 (or the pseudogene TRBV3-2) and TRBJ2-2; D is perhaps TRBD1 (6 bases). The germline V gene encodes CDR1 LGHDT and CDR2 YNNKEL (reference sequence). V was trimmed by 4 bases and J by 5 bases, leaving 14 bases between them. The CDR3 is made up of 15 amino acids. The CDR3 reads CASSLDSPRTGELFF. DNA for the CDR3: TGTGCCAGCAGCCTGGACAGCCCCCGAACCGGGGAGCTGTTTTTT.